The 29 T cell receptor beta chains below were found in one sample sequenced in a study of glioma-infiltrating T cells. The iRepertoire nested amplicon-rescue multiplex PCR amplified TCR alpha and beta CDR3s from RNA. TCRdb itself ran the multiplex PCR reads through MiXCR, one entry per CDR3 protein. The table has 90,000 to 110,000 distinct CDR3 sequences, less than 30% seen once. The specimen was glioma tissue, nonneoplastic brain tissue, or PBMCs (not recorded which). The receptors originated from a human donor with low-grade glioma or glioblastoma, undergoing nonglioma brain surgery, or in good health (not recorded which).

This clonotype has ten or more counts. The rearrangement joins TRBV24-1 to TRBJ2-1; D unclear. V was cut by 3 bases and J by 5 bases, with 16 bases left in between. This CDR3 spans 16 amino acids. CDR1 KGHDR and CDR2 SFDVKD come from the germline V gene. This CDR3 reads CATSDPGPKNNNEQFF. Written as DNA, the CDR3 is TGTGCCACCAGTGATCCCGGGCCCAAAAACAACAATGAGCAGTTCTTC.

At least ten counts were recorded for this clonotype. The genes are TRBV24-1 and TRBJ2-7; no firm D call. The CDR3 length is 13 residues. Germline V gives CDR1 KGHDR, CDR2 SFDVKD. The V and J ends lost 5 bases and 0 bases respectively, with 7 bases between them. CDR3 nucleotide sequence: TGTGCCACCAGTGCGGACGGCTCCTACGAGCAGTACTTC. Encoded protein: CATSADGSYEQYF.

This clonotype has a handful of counts. The chain has TRBV7-9 and TRBJ2-7; no firm D call. The germline CDR1 and CDR2 sequences are SEHNR and FQNEAQ (reference sequence). The length of the CDR3 is 16 residues. V dropped 2 bases and J dropped 0 bases, with 14 bases sitting between them. The CDR3 region is CASSLFDDSASYEQYF. DNA for the CDR3: TGTGCCAGCAGCTTATTTGACGATTCGGCCTCCTACGAGCAGTACTTC.

The table lists this clonotype with many counts. The chain is built from TRBV28 and TRBJ2-7, with a possible D match to TRBD1 (6 bases). The CDR3 is made up of 13 amino acids. Germline V gene lookup returns CDR1 MDHEN and CDR2 SYDVKM. With 10 bases removed from V and 0 bases from J, the gap between germline ends came to 13 bases. The CDR3 region is CATSGHHSYEQYF. For the CDR3, the DNA is TGTGCCACCTCGGGACACCACTCCTACGAGCAGTACTTC.

As to this clonotype: This may be a read error, as it is one base from a much larger clone. The CDR3 loop is CASSSRQLAGEPTEQFF. The CDR3 nucleotides are TGCGCCAGCAGCTCCCGTCAACTAGCGGGGGAGCCCACTGAGCAGTTCTTC. The chain recombines TRBV5-1 with TRBJ2-1; 11 bases fit TRBD2. The CDR3 spans 17 residues. Trimming removed 3 bases from V and 9 bases from J; junction bases left unmatched: 14. Germline CDR1 is SGHRS and CDR2 is YFSETQ. The variable domain in full, completed from reference TRBV5-1 and TRBJ2-1, reads KAGVTQTPRYLIKTRGQQVTLSCSPISGHRSVSWYQQTPGQGLQFLFEYFSETQRNKGNFPGRFSGRQFSNSRSEMNVSTLELGDSALYLCASSSRQLAGEPTEQFFGPGTRLTVL.

The chain joins TRBV29-1 to TRBJ2-3, with 8 bases fitting TRBD2. With V trimmed by 7 bases and J by 2 bases, 8 bases remained unmatched. The CDR3 is 14 residues long. CDR1 and CDR2 (germline): SQVTM, ANQGSEA. The CDR3 protein is CSALLAEFTDTQYF. For the CDR3, the DNA is TGCAGCGCCCTACTAGCGGAATTCACAGATACGCAGTATTTT.

As for this clonotype: This may come from a read error, since a much larger clone is one base off. Written as DNA, the CDR3 is TGTGCTAGCATCCTCACCCACGGGGAGCTGTTTTTT. Translating it yields CASILTHGELFF. This sequence joins TRBV7-7 and TRBJ2-2, with D unclear. The V gene's germline CDR1 is SSHAT and CDR2 FNYEAQ (reference sequence). CDR3 length equals 12 residues.

This clonotype has a count of ten or more. This chain joins TRBV6-2 or TRBV6-3 and TRBJ2-2; tentatively, D is TRBD1 (6 bases). V was shortened by 4 bases and J by 5 bases, with 11 bases between the two germline ends. The CDR3 runs 14 residues. Germline V CDR1 and CDR2: MNHEY, SVGEGT. In DNA, the CDR3 is TGTGCCAGCAGTTTGACCGGGACAACCGGGGAGCTGTTTTTT. Protein: CASSLTGTTGELFF.

This clonotype was seen a few times. J is TRBJ2-3 and V is TRBV30; D might be TRBD2 (6 bases). Germline V gives CDR1 GTSNPN, CDR2 SVGIG (reference sequence). The CDR3 spans 15 residues. V lost 3 bases, J lost 3 bases, and 16 bases lay in between. Here the CDR3 reads CAWRAEGGWTDTQYF. CDR3 in DNA: TGTGCCTGGAGGGCCGAGGGAGGCTGGACAGATACGCAGTATTTT.

In regard to this clonotype: A read error may explain this, as a much larger clone is one base away. The chain is built from TRBV12-3 or TRBV12-4 and TRBJ1-2; D not resolved. The CDR3 consists of 13 residues. Written as DNA, the CDR3 is TGTGCCGGCAGTTCCAAGGGAACCTATGGCTACACCTTC. Translation: CAGSSKGTYGYTF.

This clonotype appeared many times. This chain links TRBV7-3 with TRBJ1-2; D remains unclear. The CDR3 is 13 amino acids. The germline gives CDR1 SGHTA, CDR2 FQGTGA. V lost 0 bases and J 6 bases, leaving 8 bases between the germline ends. DNA for the CDR3: TGTGCCAGCAGCTTAACTAGGACTGATGGCTACACCTTC. Translated: CASSLTRTDGYTF.

Ten or more counts support this clonotype. A read error may account for a junction end that differs from germline. The chain employs TRBV20-1 and TRBJ2-5, with TRBD2 matching 14 bases. This CDR3 contains 14 residues. Germline CDR1 reads DFQATT; CDR2 reads SNEGSKA (reference sequence). CDR3 protein: CSAREGLAGETPNF. DNA of the CDR3: TGCAGTGCTAGAGAGGGACTAGCGGGGGAGACCCCGAACTTC.

Notes on this clonotype: This may arise from a read error, as a much more abundant clone is one base away. The J gene is TRBJ2-7, the V gene TRBV12-3 or TRBV12-4; 10 nucleotides line up with TRBD2. The CDR3 is 16 amino acids. CDR3 in amino acids: CASSLLAGVQAYEQCF. CDR3 in DNA: TGTGCCAGCAGTTTACTAGCGGGAGTCCAGGCCTACGAGCAGTGCTTC.

In regard to this clonotype: With a much larger clone just one base away, this may be a read error. This chain links TRBV3-1 with TRBJ2-7; D unresolved. From germline, CDR1 is LGHDT and CDR2 YNNKEL (reference sequence). V was pared by 0 bases and J by 2 bases, with 8 bases between. The CDR3 extends over 14 amino acids. The CDR3 region has the DNA TGTGCCAGCAGCCAAGAGGCTAGACCCTACGAGCAGTACTTC. It specifies CASSQEARPYEQYF.

This clonotype came up many times. The rearrangement links TRBV27 to TRBJ2-7, with 10 positions matching TRBD2. The V segment lost 3 bases and the J segment 3 bases; nucleotides outside the gene matches: 2. The CDR3 has 14 amino acids. Per the germline V gene, CDR1 is MNHEY and CDR2 is SMNVEV (reference sequence). The CDR3 spells CASSLASGSYEQYF. CDR3 nucleotides: TGTGCCAGCAGTTTGGCTAGCGGGAGCTACGAGCAGTACTTC.

The CDR3 spells CASSPQRGMGNEQYF. CDR3 in DNA: TGTGCCAGCAGTCCACAGCGGGGGATGGGCAACGAGCAGTACTTC. The chain joins TRBV14 to TRBJ2-7, with TRBD2 matching over 8 bases. Germline trimming cut 6 bases from V and 5 bases from J; bases unmatched to any gene: 12. This CDR3 comprises 15 residues. Per germline, CDR1 SGHDN and CDR2 FVKESK.

The table lists this clonotype with many counts. The chain employs TRBV7-9 and TRBJ1-6; D unclear. Trimming left V 0 bases short and J 6 bases short, with 9 bases between. CDR1 is SEHNR and CDR2 is FQNEAQ in the germline V gene (reference sequence). This CDR3 comprises 15 residues. The CDR3 loop reads CASSLADAINSPLHF. The CDR3 DNA reads as TGTGCCAGCAGCTTAGCGGACGCAATTAATTCACCCCTCCACTTT. Filled out from reference TRBV7-9 and TRBJ1-6, the complete variable domain reads DTGVSQNPRHKITKRGQNVTFRCDPISEHNRLYWYRQTLGQGPEFLTYFQNEAQLEKSRLLSDRFSAERPKGSFSTLEIQRTEQGDSAMYLCASSLADAINSPLHFGNGTRLTVT.

V gene TRBV20-1 combines with J gene TRBJ2-5, with 8 bases matching TRBD2. This CDR3 contains 15 residues. Germline V gene data show CDR1 as DFQATT and CDR2 as SNEGSKA (reference sequence). The V segment lost 6 bases and the J segment 5 bases; nucleotides outside the gene matches: 14. CDR3 in amino acids: CSAGGGGGPQETQYF. As DNA, the CDR3 is TGCAGTGCCGGGGGGGGCGGGGGCCCCCAGGAGACCCAGTACTTC.

As concerns this clonotype: This clone may be a read error of a much larger clone one base away. No conserved phenylalanine or tryptophan is present at the end of the CDR3, so a read error is the likely explanation. This sequence joins TRBV24-1 and TRBJ2-1; D may be TRBD2 (5 bases). The CDR3 extends over 18 amino acids. CDR1 is KGHDR, CDR2 SFDVKD, per germline. V lost 4 bases, J lost 4 bases, and 22 bases lay in between. The CDR3 sequence is CATSDSAGERTKYNEQFL. CDR3 DNA sequence: TGTGCCACCAGTGACTCTGCTGGGGAGCGGACGAAATACAATGAGCAGTTCCTC.

About this clonotype itself: A clone one base away is much larger, so this may be a read error. The chain combines TRBV25-1 with TRBJ2-7; D not resolved. The germline CDR1 and CDR2 sequences are MGHDK and SYGVNS. The CDR3 contains 11 residues. As DNA, the CDR3 is TGTGCCAGCAGTGAATATTACGCGCAGTACTTC. This sequence encodes CASSEYYAQYF.

This clonotype was seen a handful of times. Being one base from a much bigger clone, this may be a read error. This chain joins TRBV2 and TRBJ1-6; 7 positions agree with TRBD1. Germline V CDR1 and CDR2: SNHLY, FYNNEI. The CDR3 loop spans 14 amino acids. The CDR3 is CASSELQGNSLLHF. The DNA of the CDR3 is TGTGCCAGCAGTGAACTACAGGGGAATTCACTCCTCCACTTT.

This clonotype was counted many times. V usage is TRBV20-1 and J usage is TRBJ1-1; D not resolved. In germline, CDR1 is DFQATT, CDR2 SNEGSKA (reference sequence). The CDR3 is made up of 12 amino acids. The V end was cut by 6 bases, the J end by 4 bases, with 12 bases between. CDR3 residues: CSAPGPRTEAFF. DNA for the CDR3: TGCAGTGCCCCAGGTCCACGCACTGAAGCTTTCTTT.

In regard to this clonotype: This sequence may be a read error, since a much larger clone differs from it by one base. This sequence joins TRBV6-1 and TRBJ2-6; D might be TRBD1 or TRBD2, each matching 5 bases. Germline-derived CDR1 and CDR2 are MNHNS and SASEGT. The CDR3 spans 15 residues. CDR3 coding DNA: TGTGCCAGCTGTTCTGGGGGATCTGGGGCCAGCGTCCTGACTTTC. This gives the protein CASCSGGSGASVLTF.

A note on this clonotype: A single base separates this from a much larger clone, so it may be a read error. The genes are TRBV14 and TRBJ2-1; maybe TRBD2 (5 bases). Trimming shortened V by 4 bases and J by 2 bases, and 15 bases separated the two germline ends. In germline, CDR1 is SGHDN, CDR2 FVKESK. The CDR3 has 16 residues. The CDR3 sequence is CASSLNSAGPYNEQFF. The CDR3 DNA sequence: TGTGCCAGCAGCCTTAATAGCGCTGGCCCCTACAATGAGCAGTTCTTC.

In regard to this clonotype: At one boundary the junction diverges from the germline segment, which might be a read error. The gene calls are TRBV18 and TRBJ1-6; unclear D gene. Germline V gene sequence: CDR1 KGHSH, CDR2 LQKENI. The CDR3 length is 15 residues. The CDR3 reads CASSSGQLQNSPPHF. The CDR3 DNA follows: TGTGCCAGCTCCTCCGGGCAGCTCCAAAATTCACCCCCCCACTTT. Variable domain in full (rest from reference TRBV18 and TRBJ1-6): NAGVMQNPRHLVRRRGQEARLRCSPMKGHSHVYWYRQLPEEGLKFMVYLQKENIIDESGMPKERFSAEFPKEGPSILRIQQVVRGDSAAYFCASSSGQLQNSPPHFGNGTRLTVT.

This chain joins TRBV6-6 and TRBJ2-4, with TRBD2 matching 13 bases. Germline V gives CDR1 MNHNY, CDR2 SVGAGI (reference sequence). CDR3 length: 19 residues. V lost 0 bases and J lost 9; bases outside the gene matches: 14. For the CDR3, the DNA is TGTGCCAGCAGTTACTCGTCTCCGGGACTAGCGGGGCCCCAAGGCATTCAGTACTTC. This encodes CASSYSSPGLAGPQGIQYF.

Written as DNA, the CDR3 is TGTGCCAGCTTCCCGGGACAGGGCTACGAGCAGTACTTC. Residues: CASFPGQGYEQYF. This chain links TRBV6-1 with TRBJ2-7, with 9 bases matching TRBD1. The length of the CDR3 is 13 residues. V was pared by 8 bases and J by 3 bases, with 5 bases of the junction left unmatched. Germline V gives CDR1 MNHNS, CDR2 SASEGT.

This clonotype was recorded many times. One end of the junction varies from germline; a read error may be responsible. This chain uses TRBV29-1 with TRBJ1-2, with D tentatively TRBD1 (6 bases). CDR3 length equals 13 residues. CDR1 and CDR2 from the germline V gene are SQVTM and ANQGSEA. The CDR3 loop reads CSVEDRPISGYTF. The CDR3 nucleotides read TGCAGCGTGGAAGACAGGCCGATAAGTGGCTACACCTTC.

As regards this clonotype: Mismatch with germline at one junction end may stem from a read error. The chain carries TRBV6-6 and TRBJ1-2, with 7 bases fitting TRBD1. CDR3 size: 15 residues. Germline loops: CDR1 MNHNY, CDR2 SVGAGI (reference sequence). CDR3 sequence (DNA): TGTGCCAGCAGTTGTAGGGGCGACAGGGTCTATGGTTACACCTTC. Protein: CASSCRGDRVYGYTF.